This TCR beta chain was captured in a study of OX40 agonist ivuxolimab in advanced cancers. Produced via immunoSEQ multiplex PCR; TCRdb's table is partial and in-frame only. In the table there are around 56,000 clones, around 83% of which are singletons. The V and J ends lost 6 bases and 4 bases, in that order; junction bases with no gene match: 5. Germline V gene data show CDR1 as SNHLY and CDR2 as FYNNEI. The CDR3 covers 13 residues. As regards this clone: The antigen is unknown.

Findings of the study overall: Certain nonresponding patients likewise had low normalized T-cell clonal expansion. What antigens the expanded peripheral T cells recognized was never established.

This TCR was recovered from an adult with an advanced solid tumor such as melanoma, head and neck, liver or kidney cancer. The chain links TRBV2 to TRBJ1-2, with 7 bases aligning to TRBD1. The material was CD4+ or CD8+ T cells sorted from blood, obtained in a trial of the OX40 agonist ivuxolimab. The CDR3 DNA reads as TGTGCCAGCAGCGCCGGGACAGCCTATGGCTACACCTTC. It translates to CASSAGTAYGYTF.